The 31 T cell receptor beta chains presented below share a single source sample, sequenced in a study of tissue T cells after allogeneic stem cell transplantation. Profiled with immunoSEQ multiplex PCR; TCRdb holds only in-frame clones, not every one. The sample holds 6,500 to 8,000 clones, roughly 38% seen once. Time point meaning: mouse harvest day 14 after allogeneic transplant. The graft held 10^6 splenic CD5+ T cells and 10^7 T-cell-depleted bone marrow cells. The sample comprised skin. These receptors originate from a female BALB/c mouse given C57BL/6 T cells with graft-versus-host disease after an allogeneic hematopoietic cell transplant.

A note on this clone: The gene names here belong to mouse. The sequenced fragment ends 1 residue before the CDR3 boundary, so the rest is inferred from the germline J gene. The chain is built from TRBV3 and TRBJ2-5; D gene ambiguous. Trimming stripped 5 bases from V and 0 bases from J, with 3 bases between. Germline V gene data show CDR1 as SNHLY and CDR2 as FYNGKV (reference sequence). This CDR3 region has 12 residues. CDR3 amino acids: CASSPNQDTQYF. The CDR3 bases that were read are TGTGCCAGCAGCCCCAACCAAGACACCCAGTAC.

This clone has more than one count but fewer than ten. Gene names follow the mouse nomenclature. The read stops 1 residue short of the end of the CDR3; the missing end is completed from the germline J gene. This sequence joins TRBV26 and TRBJ2-7; no clear D. CDR1 and CDR2 from the germline V gene are KGHPV and FQNQEV (reference sequence). This CDR3 contains 14 residues. V lost 5 bases and J lost 0, with 11 bases in between. CDR3 loop: CASSDIGSSYEQYF. CDR3 DNA, as far as it was read: TGTGCCAGCAGTGACATTGGCAGCTCCTATGAACAGTAC.

In the case of this clone: Gene and germline names: mouse. The sequenced fragment ends 1 residue before the CDR3 boundary, so the rest is inferred from the germline J gene. V and J are TRBV20 and TRBJ2-1; tentatively, D is TRBD2 (6 bases). Germline CDR1 reads GFQATS; CDR2 reads STVNSAI. CDR3 size: 15 residues. The ends were cut back, 2 bases at V and 0 bases at J, with 11 bases in the middle. Incomplete CDR3 DNA: TGTGGTGCTAGGATGGCTGGGGATAACTATGCTGAGCAGTTC. The encoded protein is CGARMAGDNYAEQF. From start to end, the CDR3 is CGARMAGDNYAEQFF.

This clone was found a few times. Mouse gene names and germline throughout. CDR3 protein: CSSSQRDSGNTLYF. Incomplete CDR3 DNA: TGCTCCAGCAGTCAAAGGGATTCTGGAAATACGCTCTAT. The rearrangement links TRBV23 to TRBJ1-3. The CDR3 end falls 1 residue outside the read, so it is completed with the germline J gene. Germline V gene lookup returns CDR1 KGHTA and CDR2 FQNQQP. The CDR3 has 14 residues.

This clone was counted between two and nine times. Gene names and germline refer to mouse. The read stops 1 residue short of the end of the CDR3; the missing end is completed from the germline J gene. J is TRBJ2-7 and V is TRBV13-2, with unresolved D. Germline V gene lookup returns CDR1 NNHNN and CDR2 SYGAGS (reference sequence). Trimming shortened V by 1 base and J by 2 bases, and 4 bases separated the two germline ends. CDR3 size: 12 residues. This chain's CDR3 is CASGDKAYEQYF. The covered CDR3 bases are TGTGCCAGCGGTGATAAGGCCTATGAACAGTAC.

This clone was found a few times. The germline and genes are mouse ones. The missing CDR3 end, 1 residue past where the read stops, is filled in from the germline J gene. The rearrangement uses TRBV26 and TRBJ2-4; D is unresolved. Deletions cut 8 bases from V and 0 bases from J, with 6 bases between. Germline V gene sequence: CDR1 KGHPV, CDR2 FQNQEV (reference sequence). The CDR3 totals 12 residues. The CDR3 region is CASRESQNTLYF. The DNA read from the CDR3 is TGTGCCAGCCGGGAAAGTCAAAACACCTTGTAC.

In regard to this clone: The gene names given are mouse names. The CDR3 extends 1 residue past the end of the read, so its final part is completed from the germline J gene. The chain is built from TRBV5 and TRBJ2-2; 8 bases match TRBD2. V lost 2 bases, J lost 0 bases, and 5 bases stayed unmatched. This CDR3 is 17 amino acids long. Germline-derived CDR1 and CDR2 are LGHNA and YNLKQL (reference sequence). CDR3 protein: CASSQTRLGTNTGQLYF. Incomplete CDR3 DNA: TGTGCCAGCAGCCAAACAAGACTGGGGACAAACACCGGGCAGCTCTAC.

There are a few counts of this clone. Gene names follow the mouse nomenclature. The read halts 1 residue ahead of the CDR3 end, with the missing end drawn from the germline J gene. V is TRBV13-2 and J is TRBJ2-2; weak D call: TRBD1 (6 bases). Per the germline V gene, CDR1 is NNHNN and CDR2 is SYGAGS (reference sequence). The length of the CDR3 is 15 residues. The V end lost 3 bases, the J end lost 2 bases, and 11 bases lay between the germline ends. This chain's CDR3 is CASGGQRGNTGQLYF. The sequenced CDR3 bases are TGTGCCAGCGGTGGACAGAGGGGGAACACCGGGCAGCTCTAC.

A note on this clone: Germline and genes here are mouse. The chain's CDR3 is CASSLGGGQNTLYF. The part of the CDR3 DNA that was read is TGTGCCAGCAGTCTCGGGGGGGGACAAAACACCTTGTAC. This chain connects TRBV26 to TRBJ2-4; 7 bases line up with TRBD2. The read halts 1 residue ahead of the CDR3 end, with the missing end drawn from the germline J gene. The CDR3 is 14 residues long. Per the germline V gene, CDR1 is KGHPV and CDR2 is FQNQEV (reference sequence). V gave up 3 bases and J gave up 3 bases; unmatched junction bases: 3.

Worth noting for this clone: Genes and germline come from the mouse. The CDR3 end falls 1 residue outside the read, so it is completed with the germline J gene. The chain combines TRBV26 with TRBJ1-3; 9 positions match TRBD1. Trimming cost V 4 bases and J 2 bases; bases outside gene matches: 0. Germline lookup yields CDR1 KGHPV and CDR2 FQNQEV (reference sequence). The CDR3 runs 14 residues. CDR3 in amino acids: CASSRDRAGNTLYF. CDR3 bases read: TGTGCCAGCAGTCGGGACAGGGCTGGAAATACGCTCTAT.

On this clone: Gene names are the mouse ones. The CDR3 bases that were read are TGTGCCAGCAGTGATGCTGGGGGCGGCTCCTATGAACAGTAC. This codes for CASSDAGGGSYEQY. The whole CDR3 region reads CASSDAGGGSYEQYF. V is TRBV13-1 and J is TRBJ2-7, with D possibly being TRBD2 (7 bases). The sequenced fragment ends 1 residue before the CDR3 boundary, so the rest is inferred from the germline J gene. The germline V gene encodes CDR1 NSHNY and CDR2 SYGAGN. The CDR3 loop spans 15 amino acids. V was shortened by 0 bases and J by 0 bases, with 10 bases between the two germline ends.

Comments on this clone: Genes and germline are mouse. The read ends 1 residue shy of where the CDR3 ends; the end is completed using the germline J gene. The chain employs TRBV2 and TRBJ2-1; the D gene is possibly TRBD2 (6 bases). The CDR3 has 13 amino acids. Trimming stripped 3 bases from V and 4 bases from J, with 7 bases between. Per germline, CDR1 LGHNA and CDR2 YSYQKL. This CDR3 reads CASSQGGYAEQFF. The covered CDR3 bases are TGTGCCAGCAGCCAGGGGGGATATGCTGAGCAGTTC.

A remark on this clone: Genes and germline come from the mouse. The read halts 1 residue ahead of the CDR3 end, with the missing end drawn from the germline J gene. The V and J genes are TRBV16 and TRBJ1-4; no reliable D call. Trimming took off 0 bases at V and 3 bases at J, with 2 bases between the two ends. Germline V gene data show CDR1 as SGHSA and CDR2 as FRNQAP. The CDR3 consists of 13 residues. The CDR3: CASSLDTNERLFF. CDR3 bases read: TGTGCAAGCAGCTTAGACACCAACGAAAGATTATTT.

Concerning this clone: Genes and germline come from the mouse. With the read ending 1 residue before the CDR3 end, the germline J gene is used to fill in that end. The V gene is TRBV26, the J gene TRBJ2-7, with D possibly TRBD1 on 6 matching bases. V lost 3 bases and J 0 bases, leaving 9 bases between the germline ends. This CDR3 is built from 14 residues. The V gene's germline CDR1 is KGHPV and CDR2 FQNQEV (reference sequence). The part of the CDR3 DNA that was read is TGTGCCAGCAGTCTCGGGACAAACTCCTATGAACAGTAC. Protein: CASSLGTNSYEQY. The whole CDR3 region reads CASSLGTNSYEQYF.

This clone has only one observation. Mouse gene names and germline throughout. The CDR3 end is not reached by the read, which stops 1 residue before it; the germline J gene fills it in. V and J are TRBV26 and TRBJ1-1; 7 bases map to TRBD1. The V and J ends lost 6 bases and 0 bases, in that order; junction bases with no gene match: 4. Germline loops: CDR1 KGHPV, CDR2 FQNQEV (reference sequence). This CDR3 spans 14 amino acids. This CDR3 is CASRSGTANTEVFF. The part of the CDR3 DNA that was read is TGTGCCAGCAGGTCCGGGACAGCAAACACAGAAGTCTTC.

This clone turned up a few times. The genes are named according to mouse. Read sequence stops 1 residue before the CDR3 end, and the germline J gene provides the missing end. The V call is TRBV26, the J call TRBJ2-2, with D hard to call. This CDR3 is 12 amino acids long. Germline lookup yields CDR1 KGHPV and CDR2 FQNQEV (reference sequence). V was shortened by 5 bases and J by 4 bases, with 5 bases between the two germline ends. The CDR3 loop is CASSSITGQLYF. The CDR3 bases that were read are TGTGCCAGCAGTTCCATCACCGGGCAGCTCTAC.

In its sample, this clone ranks as medium-sized. Gene names are mouse gene names. With the read ending 1 residue before the CDR3 end, the germline J gene is used to fill in that end. The chain recombines TRBV16 with TRBJ2-2; 7 positions match TRBD1. The V gene's germline CDR1 is SGHSA and CDR2 FRNQAP. CDR3 length equals 15 residues. The trim removed 1 base at V and 3 bases at J, leaving 2 bases unmatched. This CDR3 is CASSLGQGDTGQLYF. CDR3 DNA, as far as it was read: TGTGCAAGCAGCTTAGGACAGGGTGACACCGGGCAGCTCTAC.

A remark on this clone: The listed genes are named as in mouse. The read falls 1 residue short of the CDR3 end, and the missing part is taken from the germline J gene. The chain has TRBV2 and TRBJ2-7; 7 bases line up with TRBD2. Germline CDR1 LGHNA, CDR2 YSYQKL. The V segment lost 0 bases and the J segment 0 bases; nucleotides outside the gene matches: 2. The CDR3 totals 15 residues. The part of the CDR3 DNA that was read is TGTGCCAGCAGCCAAGACTGGGGGAGCTCCTATGAACAGTAC. Its protein is CASSQDWGSSYEQY. The whole CDR3 protein is CASSQDWGSSYEQYF.

In its sample, this clone ranks as medium-sized. The listed genes are named as in mouse. The read ends 1 residue shy of where the CDR3 ends; the end is completed using the germline J gene. The rearrangement uses TRBV17 and TRBJ1-3; 7 nucleotides agree with TRBD1. Germline values: CDR1 MNHDT, CDR2 YYDKIL. The CDR3 extends over 16 amino acids. V lost 0 bases and J lost 2; bases outside the gene matches: 4. The CDR3 DNA, read in part, is TGTGCTAGCAGTAGAGATGGGCAGGGGGCTGGAAATACGCTCTAT. It translates to CASSRDGQGAGNTLY. The entire CDR3 sequence reads CASSRDGQGAGNTLYF. Full variable domain (remainder filled in from reference TRBV17 and TRBJ1-3): DTTVKQNPRYKLARVGKPVNLICSQTMNHDTMYWYQKKPNQAPKLLLFYYDKILNREADTFEKFQSSRPNNSFCSLYIGSAGLEYSAMYLCASSRDGQGAGNTLYFGEGSRLIVV.

On this clone itself: Gene names are the mouse ones. The CDR3 end lies 1 residue beyond the end of the read and is filled in from the germline J gene. The chain carries TRBV13-1 and TRBJ1-1; maybe TRBD1 (6 bases). Trimming removed 0 bases at V and 2 bases at J, with 14 bases between. The CDR3 has 16 amino acids. Germline V CDR1 and CDR2: NSHNY, SYGAGN. This chain's CDR3 is CASSDAEGTNNTEVFF. CDR3 bases read: TGTGCCAGCAGTGATGCAGAAGGGACAAATAACACAGAAGTCTTC.

This clone was observed a handful of times. Gene names are the mouse ones. The read gets to within 1 residue of the CDR3 end, and the germline J gene fills in the rest. The chain combines TRBV26 with TRBJ1-4, with no clear D. Germline loops: CDR1 KGHPV, CDR2 FQNQEV (reference sequence). The CDR3 covers 12 residues. V dropped 2 bases and J dropped 4 bases, with 2 bases sitting between them. The CDR3 reads CASSLDNERLFF. CDR3 DNA, as far as it was read: TGTGCCAGCAGTCTGGACAACGAAAGATTATTT.

In its sample, this clone ranks as medium-sized (0.01 to 0.1%). Mouse germline and gene names are used. The sequenced CDR3 bases are TGTGCCAGCAGTCTTCAGGGGGGAGGAAATACGCTCTAT. It codes for CASSLQGGGNTLY. The whole CDR3 protein is CASSLQGGGNTLYF. This sequence joins TRBV26 and TRBJ1-3, with 7 bases that match TRBD1. Read data end 1 residue before the CDR3 end; the end is taken from the germline J gene. The CDR3 length is 14 residues. The ends lost 3 bases at V and 4 bases at J; junction bases unmatched: 3. Germline values: CDR1 KGHPV, CDR2 FQNQEV (reference sequence).

With respect to this clone: Gene names and germline refer to mouse. Read sequence stops 1 residue before the CDR3 end, and the germline J gene provides the missing end. This chain links TRBV2 with TRBJ2-7, with D possibly TRBD1 on 5 matching bases. Germline loops: CDR1 LGHNA, CDR2 YSYQKL. Trimming shortened V by 1 base and J by 6 bases, and 10 bases separated the two germline ends. The CDR3 runs 13 residues. This chain's CDR3 is CASSQGTMGEQYF. Partial CDR3 DNA: TGTGCCAGCAGCCAAGGGACAATGGGTGAACAGTAC.

Comments on this clone: Germline and genes here are mouse. The read terminates 1 residue before the CDR3 end, so the remaining end is supplied by the germline J gene. V and J are TRBV2 and TRBJ1-1; 7 bases are shared with TRBD1. The germline V gene encodes CDR1 LGHNA and CDR2 YSYQKL. V shed 0 bases and J 10 bases; nucleotides not matched to a gene: 8. The CDR3 contains 14 residues. The CDR3: CASSQEGQGEGVFF. CDR3 bases read: TGTGCCAGCAGCCAAGAAGGCCAGGGGGAGGGAGTCTTC. Variable domain in full (rest from reference TRBV2 and TRBJ1-1): DPKIIQKPKYLVAVTGSEKILICEQYLGHNAMYWYRQSAKKPLEFMFSYSYQKLMDNQTASSRFQPQSSKKNHLDLQITALKPDDSATYFCASSQEGQGEGVFFGKGTRLTVV.

Points on this clone: Gene names follow the mouse nomenclature. Read sequence stops 1 residue before the CDR3 end, and the germline J gene provides the missing end. V and J are TRBV16 and TRBJ2-5; 7 bases match TRBD2. Germline lookup yields CDR1 SGHSA and CDR2 FRNQAP. The CDR3 runs to 12 residues. Losses at the gene ends were 5 bases for V and 8 bases for J; bases not matched to a gene: 4. The CDR3 loop reads CASSRLGGTQYF. The CDR3 bases that were read are TGTGCAAGCAGCCGACTGGGAGGCACCCAGTAC.

This clone was observed a few times. The genes and germline here are from mouse. The CDR3 goes on 1 residue after the read ends, and that part is filled in from the germline J gene. J is TRBJ1-2 and V is TRBV3; perhaps TRBD1 as D (6 bases). Germline lookup yields CDR1 SNHLY and CDR2 FYNGKV (reference sequence). Between the trimmed V and J ends, which lost 6 bases and 0 bases, there was a span of 11 bases. The CDR3 length is 14 residues. CDR3 sequence: CASSRTVANSDYTF. The sequenced part of the CDR3 DNA is TGTGCCAGCAGTCGGACAGTTGCAAACTCCGACTACACC. Together with reference TRBV3 and TRBJ1-2, the CDR3 gives the full variable domain: GPKVLQIPSHQIIDMGQMVTLNCDPVSNHLYFYWYKQILGQQMEFLVNFYNGKVMEKSKLFKDQFSVERPDGSYFTLKIQPTALEDSAVYFCASSRTVANSDYTFGSGTRLLVI.

Concerning this clone itself: Mouse germline and gene names are used. The read ends 1 residue shy of where the CDR3 ends; the end is completed using the germline J gene. The V gene is TRBV12-2, the J gene TRBJ2-1; 13 bases are a match to TRBD2. The CDR3 consists of 16 residues. Germline V CDR1 and CDR2: SGHLS, HYDKME. The V segment lost 4 bases and the J segment 1 base; nucleotides outside the gene matches: 3. CDR3 DNA, as far as it was read: TGTGCCAGCTCCCGGGGACTGGGGGGGAACTATGCTGAGCAGTTC. Translated: CASSRGLGGNYAEQF. The CDR3 as a whole reads CASSRGLGGNYAEQFF.

Notes on this clone: These gene names are mouse names. The read stops 1 residue short of the end of the CDR3; the missing end is completed from the germline J gene. The rearrangement joins TRBV5 to TRBJ2-7, with D perhaps matching TRBD1 (6 bases). Germline CDR1 LGHNA, CDR2 YNLKQL (reference sequence). The CDR3 extends over 12 amino acids. V lost 4 bases and J 3 bases, leaving 7 bases between the germline ends. The part of the CDR3 DNA that was read is TGTGCCAGCAGCCCACAGGGCTATGAACAGTAC. Protein: CASSPQGYEQY. In full, the CDR3 reads CASSPQGYEQYF.

In its sample, this clone is medium-sized. Genes and germline are mouse. The read comes to an end 1 residue before the CDR3 does, leaving the germline J gene to fill in the end. The chain uses TRBV26 and TRBJ2-5; weak D call: TRBD1 (6 bases). V was cut by 0 bases and J by 0 bases, with 7 bases left in between. The germline V gene encodes CDR1 KGHPV and CDR2 FQNQEV (reference sequence). CDR3 length: 15 residues. This CDR3 is CASSLSGQNQDTQYF. The sequenced part of the CDR3 DNA is TGTGCCAGCAGTCTGTCGGGACAAAACCAAGACACCCAGTAC.

In regard to this clone: Mouse names are used for the genes. The read falls 1 residue short of the CDR3 end, and the missing part is taken from the germline J gene. The chain links TRBV20 to TRBJ2-1; 14 bases match TRBD2. The CDR3 has 14 amino acids. Germline trimming cut 6 bases from V and 9 bases from J; bases unmatched to any gene: 7. Germline V gene sequence: CDR1 GFQATS, CDR2 STVNSAI. CDR3 DNA, as far as it was read: TGTGGTGCCCGGGACTGGGGGGGCGCCGATGAGCAGTTC. It codes for CGARDWGGADEQF. The full CDR3 sequence reads CGARDWGGADEQFF.

Comments on this clone: Here the gene names and germline are mouse. The sequenced fragment ends 1 residue before the CDR3 boundary, so the rest is inferred from the germline J gene. The V gene is TRBV26, the J gene TRBJ1-4; possible D gene TRBD1, 6 bases. The ends were cut back, 3 bases at V and 6 bases at J, with 8 bases in the middle. This CDR3 is built from 13 residues. CDR1 and CDR2 from the germline V gene are KGHPV and FQNQEV (reference sequence). The CDR3 here is CASSLSGDERLFF. CDR3 DNA (partial): TGTGCCAGCAGTCTCTCAGGGGACGAAAGATTATTT.